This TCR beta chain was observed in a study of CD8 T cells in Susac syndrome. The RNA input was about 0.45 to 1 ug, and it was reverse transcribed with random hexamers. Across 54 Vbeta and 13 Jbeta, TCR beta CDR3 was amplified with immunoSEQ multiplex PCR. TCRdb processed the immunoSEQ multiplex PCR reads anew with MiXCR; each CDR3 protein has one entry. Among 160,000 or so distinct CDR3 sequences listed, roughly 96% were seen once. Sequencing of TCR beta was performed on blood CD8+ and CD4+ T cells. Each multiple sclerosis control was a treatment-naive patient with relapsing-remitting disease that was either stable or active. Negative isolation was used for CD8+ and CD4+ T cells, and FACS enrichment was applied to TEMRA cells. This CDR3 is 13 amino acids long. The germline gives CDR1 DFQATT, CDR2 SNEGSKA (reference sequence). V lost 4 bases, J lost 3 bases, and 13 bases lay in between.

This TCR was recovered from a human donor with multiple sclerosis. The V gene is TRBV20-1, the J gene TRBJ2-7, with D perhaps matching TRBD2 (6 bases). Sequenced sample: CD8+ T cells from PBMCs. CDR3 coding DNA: TGCAGTGCTATAGCGGCCGGGAACTACGAGCAGTACTTC. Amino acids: CSAIAAGNYEQYF.